The 32 T cell receptor beta chains reported below all come from one sample, sequenced in a study of T cells after yellow fever vaccination. Using its own MiXCR run on the 5' RACE reads, TCRdb lists one record per CDR3 protein. The table lists 400,000 or so distinct CDR3 sequences, 11% of them singletons. Specimen: PBMCs, collected on the day of the first yellow fever vaccination. These receptors came from a man younger than 35 who received the YFV17D yellow fever vaccine.

This sequence joins TRBV20-1 and TRBJ2-1; D possibly corresponds to TRBD2 (5 bases). Per germline, CDR1 DFQATT and CDR2 SNEGSKA (reference sequence). Trimming took off 6 bases at V and 3 bases at J, with 15 bases between the two ends. This CDR3 region has 14 residues. The CDR3 reads CSAPTSGIYNEQFF. The CDR3 DNA reads as TGCAGTGCGCCAACTAGTGGAATCTACAATGAGCAGTTCTTC.

This clonotype was seen a handful of times. The chain couples TRBV7-8 to TRBJ1-1; TRBD1 is a possible D gene (5 bases). The CDR3 length is 15 residues. Trimming left V 5 bases short and J 7 bases short, with 20 bases between. Germline assignment: CDR1 SGHVS and CDR2 FQNEAQ. The CDR3 DNA sequence: TGTGCCAGCAGCCTCTCGTCCAGGGTACTAGGTGAAGCTTTCTTT. Its translation is CASSLSSRVLGEAFF.

This clonotype has just a few counts. V and J are TRBV12-3 or TRBV12-4 and TRBJ1-5; D may be TRBD1 (6 bases). Trimming cost V 6 bases and J 10 bases, with 19 bases left between them. The CDR3 sequence is 14 residues long. CDR3 DNA sequence: TGTGCCAGCAGCCAAAACAGGGCCCTATTACCCCAGCATTTT. Residues: CASSQNRALLPQHF.

The table lists this clonotype with a few counts. The rearrangement uses TRBV12-3 or TRBV12-4 and TRBJ2-5, with TRBD2 identical over 12 bases. V was pared by 1 base and J by 2 bases, with 2 bases of the junction left unmatched. This CDR3 is 16 amino acids long. The CDR3 is CASSLGLAGEQETQYF. The CDR3 region has the DNA TGTGCCAGCAGTTTAGGACTAGCGGGGGAACAAGAGACCCAGTACTTC.

This clonotype was detected only a few times. The chain combines TRBV5-1 with TRBJ1-6; a weak D match, TRBD1 (6 bases). CDR3 length: 14 amino acids. V lost 2 bases and J lost 6, with 9 bases in between. Germline CDR1 reads SGHRS; CDR2 reads YFSETQ. CDR3 sequence: CASSFQGFNSPLHF. The DNA for the CDR3 is TGCGCCAGCAGCTTTCAGGGGTTTAATTCACCCCTCCACTTT.

This clonotype was seen a few times. The chain couples TRBV5-1 to TRBJ1-2; TRBD1 matches 8 bases. J was trimmed by 4 bases and V by 2 bases; bases with no gene match: 10. Germline V gene data show CDR1 as SGHRS and CDR2 as YFSETQ. This CDR3 comprises 16 residues. The CDR3 spells CASSLRTSTGGYGYTF. CDR3 nucleotide sequence: TGCGCCAGCAGCTTACGGACCTCTACAGGGGGCTATGGCTACACCTTC.

This clonotype was seen only a few times. This chain links TRBV13 with TRBJ2-7, with TRBD2 identical over 12 bases. CDR3 size: 15 residues. Looked up from germline, CDR1 is PRHDT and CDR2 is FYEKMQ (reference sequence). The ends lost 5 bases at V and 12 bases at J; junction bases unmatched: 14. This chain's CDR3 is CASSHTSGGLPEGYF. In nucleotides, the CDR3 is TGTGCCAGCAGCCACACTAGCGGGGGGCTTCCAGAGGGGTACTTC.

This clonotype was picked up a small number of times. The chain couples TRBV4-2 to TRBJ2-1; D uncertain. The CDR3 runs to 11 residues. V was clipped by 4 bases and J by 7 bases, with 5 bases between them. Germline V CDR1 and CDR2: LGHNA, YNFKEQ. The CDR3 loop is CASSLKNEQFF. The DNA for the CDR3 is TGTGCCAGCAGCCTAAAAAATGAGCAGTTCTTC.

The rearrangement joins TRBV6-2 or TRBV6-3 to TRBJ2-5, with 9 positions matching TRBD2. CDR3 size: 16 residues. Losses at the gene ends were 2 bases for V and 0 bases for J; bases not matched to a gene: 4. From germline, CDR1 is MNHEY and CDR2 SVGEGT. The CDR3: CASSYPAGGDQETQYF. The CDR3 DNA reads as TGTGCCAGCAGTTACCCGGCGGGGGGGGACCAAGAGACCCAGTACTTC.

The chain has TRBV6-5 and TRBJ2-1; 9 positions match TRBD2. The CDR3 is 16 residues long. Trimming cost V 2 bases and J 9 bases; bases outside gene matches: 11. The germline V gene has CDR1 MNHEY and CDR2 SVGAGI. CDR3 in amino acids: CASSYAVAGGRREQFF. CDR3 nucleotide sequence: TGTGCCAGCAGTTACGCCGTCGCGGGGGGGCGTCGTGAGCAGTTCTTC.

This rearrangement joins TRBV4-2 to TRBJ2-7; possibly TRBD1 for D (6 bases). The V and J ends lost 4 bases and 4 bases respectively, with 14 bases between them. The CDR3 is made up of 14 amino acids. Per the germline V gene, CDR1 is LGHNA and CDR2 is YNFKEQ. CDR3 DNA sequence: TGTGCCAGCAGCCGGGACAAGGGGCCTTACGAGCAGTACTTC. Translated, it gives CASSRDKGPYEQYF.

Only a few counts were recorded for this clonotype. The rearrangement joins TRBV20-1 to TRBJ2-3; 10 nucleotides align to TRBD2. Germline V CDR1 and CDR2: DFQATT, SNEGSKA (reference sequence). The V and J ends lost 3 bases and 6 bases, in that order; junction bases with no gene match: 6. This CDR3 has 14 residues. The CDR3: CSASHERGGDTQYF. CDR3 nucleotide sequence: TGCAGTGCTAGTCACGAGCGGGGGGGGGATACGCAGTATTTT.

A few counts support this clonotype. The V call is TRBV2, the J call TRBJ1-2, with 12 positions matching TRBD1. This CDR3 spans 13 amino acids. Germline V gene data show CDR1 as SNHLY and CDR2 as FYNNEI. The ends lost 6 bases at V and 6 bases at J; junction bases unmatched: 2. The CDR3 loop is CASRGQGAHGYTF. CDR3 DNA: TGTGCCAGCAGGGGACAGGGGGCCCATGGCTACACCTTC.

This chain uses TRBV7-2 with TRBJ1-3, with TRBD1 as a possible D gene (5 bases). There are 12 residues in the CDR3. Germline CDR1 is SGHTA and CDR2 is FQGNSA. V was clipped by 8 bases and J by 0 bases, with 5 bases between them. Written as DNA, the CDR3 is TGTGCCAGCGGGACCTCTGGAAACACCATATATTTT. It translates to CASGTSGNTIYF.

This clonotype was seen repeatedly, ten times or more. This chain links TRBV5-1 with TRBJ2-2; 11 bases line up with TRBD2. From germline, CDR1 is SGHRS and CDR2 YFSETQ. This CDR3 contains 18 residues. After removal of 0 bases from V and 0 bases from J, the junction contained 4 bases not matched to a gene. The CDR3 loop is CASSLGLAGRSNTGELFF. CDR3 DNA sequence: TGCGCCAGCAGCTTGGGACTAGCGGGGCGCTCGAACACCGGGGAGCTGTTTTTT.

This clonotype was seen just once. The J gene is TRBJ2-5, the V gene TRBV7-2; TRBD1 agrees at 8 bases. The CDR3 is made up of 15 amino acids. V gave up 5 bases and J gave up 4 bases; unmatched junction bases: 9. Germline V lookup: CDR1 SGHTA, CDR2 FQGNSA. The CDR3 region is CASSPQTGAGETQYF. CDR3 bases: TGTGCCAGCAGCCCCCAGACAGGGGCCGGAGAGACCCAGTACTTC.

This chain joins TRBV19 and TRBJ2-2; D gene unclear. This CDR3 has 14 amino acids. Germline V gene data show CDR1 as LNHDA and CDR2 as SQIVND (reference sequence). V was trimmed by 0 bases and J by 4 bases, leaving 6 bases between them. The CDR3 reads CASSIDRITGELFF. In nucleotides, the CDR3 is TGTGCCAGTAGTATAGACAGAATCACCGGGGAGCTGTTTTTT.

This clonotype was counted between two and nine times. This CDR3 is CASSSDGQGWNEKLFF. CDR3 bases: TGTGCCAGCAGTTCAGATGGACAGGGGTGGAATGAAAAACTGTTTTTT. The chain is built from TRBV6-5 and TRBJ1-4, with 9 positions matching TRBD1. The CDR3 is made up of 16 amino acids. V lost 4 bases to trimming and J lost 5 bases; unmatched junction nucleotides: 8. CDR1 is MNHEY, CDR2 SVGAGI, per germline.

The rearrangement uses TRBV14 and TRBJ2-1; D is uncertain. The V gene lost 4 bases and the J gene lost 1 base, with 8 bases spanning the gap. The CDR3 consists of 14 residues. Germline V gives CDR1 SGHDN, CDR2 FVKESK. The CDR3 DNA follows: TGTGCCAGCAGCCGCCAAAGTTCCTACAATGAGCAGTTCTTC. Protein: CASSRQSSYNEQFF.

J is TRBJ2-3 and V is TRBV7-6; 7 bases agree with TRBD1. The CDR3 length is 15 residues. Germline V gene data show CDR1 as SGHVS and CDR2 as FNYEAQ. Trimming at V came to 4 bases and at J to 4 bases, leaving 8 bases not matched to a gene. CDR3 protein: CASSSQGVGSDTQYF. The CDR3 bases are TGTGCCAGCAGCTCCCAGGGGGTGGGCTCAGATACGCAGTATTTT.

The rearrangement uses TRBV7-3 and TRBJ2-5; D unclear. The V gene lost 4 bases and the J gene lost 5 bases, with 14 bases spanning the gap. The CDR3 extends over 14 amino acids. CDR1 and CDR2 from the germline V gene are SGHTA and FQGTGA. The CDR3 coding sequence is TGTGCCAGCAGCTCCCCCTCGGTGTCTGAGACCCAGTACTTC. It translates to CASSSPSVSETQYF. Full variable domain (remainder filled in from reference TRBV7-3 and TRBJ2-5): GAGVSQTPSNKVTEKGKYVELRCDPISGHTALYWYRQSLGQGPEFLIYFQGTGAADDSGLPNDRFFAVRPEGSVSTLKIQRTERGDSAVYLCASSSPSVSETQYFGPGTRLLVL.

A few counts support this clonotype. The chain uses TRBV6-5 and TRBJ1-1; no clear D gene. The V gene lost 10 bases and the J gene lost 2 bases, with 8 bases spanning the gap. CDR3 size: 11 residues. Germline-derived CDR1 and CDR2 are MNHEY and SVGAGI. The CDR3 DNA reads TGTGCCACCACTCTAAACACTGAAGCTTTCTTT. The encoded protein is CATTLNTEAFF.

The chain links TRBV20-1 to TRBJ2-3; the D call may be TRBD1 or TRBD2 (5 bases each). The CDR3 has 13 amino acids. Looked up from germline, CDR1 is DFQATT and CDR2 is SNEGSKA (reference sequence). Between the trimmed V and J ends, which lost 6 bases and 3 bases, there was a span of 13 bases. CDR3 loop: CSAPTGPTDTQYF. The DNA for the CDR3 is TGCAGTGCACCCACGGGGCCGACAGATACGCAGTATTTT.

This clonotype has a handful of counts. CDR3 in DNA: TGTGCCAGCAGGCATCTAGCGGCTAGCACAGATACGCAGTATTTT. Translated: CASRHLAASTDTQYF. J is TRBJ2-3 and V is TRBV3-1, with 7 bases matching TRBD2. This CDR3 spans 15 amino acids. The germline CDR1 and CDR2 sequences are LGHDT and YNNKEL (reference sequence). J was trimmed by 0 bases and V by 6 bases; bases with no gene match: 6.

This clonotype was detected only a few times. This chain joins TRBV15 and TRBJ1-1; D is ambiguous. The germline V and J ends were trimmed by 0 bases and 2 bases, with 10 bases remaining between them. This CDR3 has 15 amino acids. Germline-derived CDR1 and CDR2 are LNHNV and YYDKDF (reference sequence). This chain's CDR3 is CATSRDREGNTEAFF. The CDR3 bases are TGTGCCACCAGCAGAGATCGTGAGGGAAACACTGAAGCTTTCTTT.

This clonotype was counted only a few times. The chain has TRBV29-1 and TRBJ2-5; D is possibly TRBD2 (5 bases). The germline V gene has CDR1 SQVTM and CDR2 ANQGSEA. The CDR3 is 13 amino acids. Trimming shortened V by 1 base and J by 4 bases, and 10 bases separated the two germline ends. The CDR3 DNA is TGCAGCGTTGAAGCTAGCCTCCTAGAGACCCAGTACTTC. Its protein product is CSVEASLLETQYF. Combining the CDR3 with reference TRBV29-1 and TRBJ2-5 gives the whole variable domain SAVISQKPSRDICQRGTSLTIQCQVDSQVTMMFWYRQQPGQSLTLIATANQGSEATYESGFVIDKFPISRPNLTFSTLTVSNMSPEDSSIYLCSVEASLLETQYFGPGTRLLVL.

This rearrangement joins TRBV7-9 to TRBJ2-7, with D uncertain. The CDR3 spans 13 residues. Germline V gene sequence: CDR1 SEHNR, CDR2 FQNEAQ (reference sequence). Trimming pared 4 bases from V and 3 bases from J, leaving 10 bases between. The CDR3: CASSSQSNYEQYV. For the CDR3, the DNA is TGTGCCAGCAGCTCCCAGAGTAACTACGAGCAGTACGTC.

The chain couples TRBV5-4 to TRBJ1-2; the match to TRBD1 covers 7 bases. The J segment lost 4 bases and the V segment lost 4 bases, leaving 13 bases of the junction unmatched. Germline V gene lookup returns CDR1 SGHNT and CDR2 YYREEE (reference sequence). This CDR3 spans 16 amino acids. CDR3 residues: CASSRGIGQAVYGYTF. As DNA, the CDR3 is TGTGCCAGCAGCCGTGGTATAGGACAGGCCGTCTATGGCTACACCTTC.

This chain joins TRBV20-1 and TRBJ1-6; D is ambiguous. The germline CDR1 and CDR2 sequences are DFQATT and SNEGSKA (reference sequence). The CDR3 runs 14 residues. The ends were cut back, 3 bases at V and 5 bases at J, with 11 bases in the middle. The CDR3 sequence is CSARTSGHNSPLHF. CDR3 coding DNA: TGCAGTGCTAGGACCTCCGGGCATAATTCACCCCTCCACTTT.

This clonotype was seen a few times. The rearrangement joins TRBV6-1 to TRBJ2-1; D is ambiguous. CDR3 size: 15 residues. With 5 bases removed from V and 0 bases from J, the gap between germline ends came to 11 bases. The V gene's germline CDR1 is MNHNS and CDR2 SASEGT. The CDR3 loop reads CASSTRPSSYNEQFF. The DNA for the CDR3 is TGTGCCAGCAGTACCCGGCCTAGCTCCTACAATGAGCAGTTCTTC.

The chain combines TRBV9 with TRBJ1-1; no firm D call. The CDR3 has 13 residues. V lost 6 bases and J 6 bases, leaving 15 bases between the germline ends. Germline lookup yields CDR1 SGDLS and CDR2 YYNGEE. CDR3 amino acids: CASNRVEGPEAFF. The CDR3 coding sequence is TGTGCCAGCAACAGAGTGGAGGGTCCTGAAGCTTTCTTT.

A few counts support this clonotype. The chain joins TRBV5-1 to TRBJ2-5; TRBD1 is a possible D gene (5 bases). Germline V gene sequence: CDR1 SGHRS, CDR2 YFSETQ. The CDR3 length is 14 residues. Trimming took 3 bases from V and 4 from J, leaving 13 bases between them. The CDR3 protein is CASSSWVGRETQYF. CDR3 nucleotide sequence: TGCGCCAGCAGCTCCTGGGTGGGGCGAGAGACCCAGTACTTC.